Listed below are T cell receptor beta chains from one sample, sequenced in a study of tumor-infiltrating lymphocytes in primary liver carcinoma. Each CDR3 protein gets one entry after TCRdb re-called the multiplex PCR reads with MiXCR. The sample lists about 310,000 distinct CDR3 sequences, around three fifths occurring once. Sample: peripheral blood. These receptors all stem from a man in his forties with primary liver carcinoma and hepatitis B virus infection. Each CDR3 is given with its conserved first and last residue. A D gene is named only where the DNA matches it firmly. Size tells how often a clone was seen (once, few, many) or the class of an expanded clone, and some rows leave it out.

d_call | j_call | clone_size | v_call | cdr3_aa | cdr3_nt
. | TRBJ1-2 | . | TRBV30 | CACRVNGYTF | TGTGCCTGCCGAGTAAACGGCTACACCTTC
. | TRBJ2-2 | . | TRBV5-1 | CASSLSGRNTGELFF | TGCGCCAGCAGCTTATCGGGCCGGAACACCGGGGAGCTGTTTTTT
TRBD2 | TRBJ2-2 | . | TRBV5-6 | CASSLVAGLFTGELFF | TGTGCCAGCAGCTTGGTAGCGGGACTTTTCACCGGGGAGCTGTTTTTT
. | TRBJ2-1 | . | TRBV4-3 | CASSQIPPPADNEQFF | TGCGCCAGCAGTCAAATCCCCCCCCCGGCGGACAATGAGCAGTTCTTC
. | TRBJ2-7 | . | TRBV28 | CASSTPGSYEQYF | TGTGCCAGCAGTACCCCCGGCAGCTACGAGCAGTACTTC
. | TRBJ2-1 | . | TRBV10-3 | CAISVGGNFNEQFF | TGTGCCATCAGTGTCGGCGGGAATTTCAATGAGCAGTTCTTC
. | TRBJ2-7 | medium-sized | TRBV6-5 | CASTGRDFSEQYF | TGTGCCAGCACAGGGCGGGATTTTTCCGAGCAGTACTTC
. | TRBJ2-3 | many | TRBV4-1 | CASSQEVVQFTDTQYF | TGCGCCAGCAGCCAAGAAGTCGTACAGTTCACAGATACGCAGTATTTT
TRBD1 | TRBJ2-6 | . | TRBV29-1 | CSMGQGHSGANVLAF | TGCAGCATGGGACAGGGCCACTCTGGGGCCAACGTCCTGGCTTTC
. | TRBJ2-6 | . | TRBV29-1 | CSAESRRANVLTF | TGCAGCGCTGAGAGTAGGAGAGCCAACGTCCTGACTTTC
TRBD1 | TRBJ1-1 | few | TRBV5-1 | CASSLDRGTEAFF | TGCGCCAGCAGCTTGGACAGGGGGACTGAAGCTTTCTTT
. | TRBJ1-1 | many | TRBV6-6 | CASSYRAEEAFF | TGTGCCAGCAGTTACAGGGCAGAAGAAGCTTTCTTT
TRBD2 | TRBJ2-3 | . | TRBV28 | CASTMTSGRVGTDTQYF | TGTGCCAGCACTATGACTAGCGGGAGGGTTGGCACAGATACGCAGTATTTT
. | TRBJ2-1 | . | TRBV11-1 | CASALNVLSSYNEQFF | TGCGCCAGTGCCCTGAACGTCCTGAGCTCCTACAATGAGCAGTTCTTC
. | TRBJ2-2 | . | TRBV6-5 | CASSFLAVRELFF | TGTGCCAGCAGTTTCTTAGCGGTCAGGGAGCTGTTTTTT
. | TRBJ2-2 | few | TRBV5-1 | CASSNNRALQGELFF | TGCGCCAGCAGCAATAACAGGGCTTTGCAAGGGGAGCTGTTTTTT
TRBD1 | TRBJ2-1 | once | TRBV6-6 | CASSPGTGSEQFF | TGTGCCAGCAGTCCGGGGACAGGGAGCGAGCAGTTCTTC
. | TRBJ2-7 | many | TRBV29-1 | CSDQGLPYEQYF | TGCAGCGATCAGGGCCTCCCCTACGAGCAGTACTTC
. | TRBJ2-3 | many | TRBV29-1 | CSAHGGGQRTDTQYF | TGCAGCGCCCACGGTGGGGGCCAACGCACAGATACGCAGTATTTT
. | TRBJ1-2 | few | TRBV28 | CASSLPRGYGYTF | TGTGCCAGCAGTTTACCCCGTGGCTATGGCTACACCTTC
. | TRBJ2-1 | once | TRBV28 | CASRQERSYNEQFF | TGTGCCAGCAGACAGGAACGCTCCTACAATGAGCAGTTCTTC
. | TRBJ2-7 | . | TRBV12-3/TRBV12-4 | CASSQGEITYIDYEQYF | TGTGCCAGCAGCCAAGGCGAAATTACCTACATTGACTACGAGCAGTACTTC
TRBD1 | TRBJ1-2 | many | TRBV29-1 | CSALTGGDGYTF | TGCAGCGCCTTGACAGGGGGCGATGGCTACACCTTC
. | TRBJ2-2 | . | TRBV4-3 | CANCQGVATGGELFF | TGCGCCAACTGCCAAGGAGTCGCGACAGGCGGGGAGCTGTTTTTT